This T cell receptor beta chain was retrieved from a study of Ad26.COV2.S vaccination and SARS-CoV-2 variants. Sequencing was performed with immunoSEQ multiplex PCR; in TCRdb, only in-frame clones are kept and a portion is missing. The table has roughly 150,000 clones, 70% to 90% seen once. Comment on this clone: Its antigen is not known.

This CDR3 has 15 amino acids. V lost 4 bases and J lost 2; bases outside the gene matches: 5. Germline CDR1 SGHNT, CDR2 YYREEE (reference sequence). General study results and limits: Placebo recipients had lower spike-specific TCR breadth than vaccine recipients. Estimates derived from TCR breadth and depth analyses may have underestimated total T cell responses.

This chain uses TRBV5-4 with TRBJ2-1, with 8 bases lining up with TRBD2. The receptor was derived from a human donor who had recovered from COVID-19. Source: peripheral blood, taken after recovery from COVID-19. Here the CDR3 DNA reads TGTGCCAGCAGCCCCGGACTAGCCCCCTACAATGAGCAGTTCTTC. This encodes CASSPGLAPYNEQFF. Full variable domain (rest looked up from reference TRBV5-4 and TRBJ2-1): ETGVTQSPTHLIKTRGQQVTLRCSSQSGHNTVSWYQQALGQGPQFIFQYYREEENGRGNFPPRFSGLQFPNYSSELNVNALELDDSALYLCASSPGLAPYNEQFFGPGTRLTVL.